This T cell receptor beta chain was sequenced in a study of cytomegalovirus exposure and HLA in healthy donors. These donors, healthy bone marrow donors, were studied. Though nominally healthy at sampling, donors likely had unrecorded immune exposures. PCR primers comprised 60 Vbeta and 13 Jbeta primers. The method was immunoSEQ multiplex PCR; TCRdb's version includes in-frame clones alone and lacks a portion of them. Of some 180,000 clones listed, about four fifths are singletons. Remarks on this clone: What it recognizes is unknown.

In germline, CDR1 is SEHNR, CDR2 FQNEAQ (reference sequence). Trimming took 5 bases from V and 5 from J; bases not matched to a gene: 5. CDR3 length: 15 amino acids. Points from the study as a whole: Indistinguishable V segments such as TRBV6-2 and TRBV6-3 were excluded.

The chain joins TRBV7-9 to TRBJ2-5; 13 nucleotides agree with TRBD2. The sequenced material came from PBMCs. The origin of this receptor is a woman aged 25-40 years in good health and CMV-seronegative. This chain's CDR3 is CASSKGLAGMETQYF. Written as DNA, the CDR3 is TGTGCCAGCAGCAAGGGACTAGCGGGGATGGAGACCCAGTACTTC.